One TCR beta chain is described in this entry. Antigen: not known. Germline loops: CDR1 WNHNN, CDR2 SYGVQD (reference sequence). This CDR3 has 13 residues. Trimming shortened V by 8 bases and J by 0 bases, and 9 bases separated the two germline ends. It was across several immunoSEQ plates that each subset's genomic DNA was evenly split. The method was immunoSEQ multiplex PCR; TCRdb's version includes in-frame clones alone and lacks a portion of them. The data contain approximately 2.1 million clones, approximately 95% of them singletons. The source of the sample is a study of shared clonotypes between healthy human individuals. Study observations and caveats: Generation probabilities of non-shared clonotypes were lower (relative to those shared by all four donors). The diversity represented, both genetic and in exposure history, was limited by few donors.

The specimen sequenced was naive CD4+ T cells from PBMCs. Described subset: CD45RA+ positively selected. This sequence was found in a man younger than 30 in good health. Some clones in this sample may be carry-over from other donors' samples. The chain recombines TRBV10-1 with TRBJ2-3; no clear D gene. The CDR3 region is CASGGPSTDTQYF. The CDR3 DNA reads as TGCGCCAGCGGTGGGCCTAGCACAGATACGCAGTATTTT.